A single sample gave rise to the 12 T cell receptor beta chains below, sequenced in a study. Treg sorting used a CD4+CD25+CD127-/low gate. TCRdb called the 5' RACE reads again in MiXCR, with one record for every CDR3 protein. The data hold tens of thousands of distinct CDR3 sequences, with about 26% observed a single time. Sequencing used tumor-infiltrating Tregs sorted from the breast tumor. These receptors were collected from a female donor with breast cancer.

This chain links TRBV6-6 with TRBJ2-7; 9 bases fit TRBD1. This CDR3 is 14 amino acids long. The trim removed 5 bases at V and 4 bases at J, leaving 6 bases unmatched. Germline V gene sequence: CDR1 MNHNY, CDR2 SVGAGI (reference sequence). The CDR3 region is CASSTGQGIYEQYF. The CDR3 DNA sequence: TGTGCCAGCAGTACGGGACAGGGTATTTACGAGCAGTACTTC.

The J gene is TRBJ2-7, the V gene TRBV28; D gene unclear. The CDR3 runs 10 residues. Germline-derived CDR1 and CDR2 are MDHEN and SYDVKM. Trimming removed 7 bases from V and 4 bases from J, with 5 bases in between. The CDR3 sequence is CASNRYEQYF. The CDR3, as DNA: TGTGCCAGCAACCGATACGAGCAGTACTTC.

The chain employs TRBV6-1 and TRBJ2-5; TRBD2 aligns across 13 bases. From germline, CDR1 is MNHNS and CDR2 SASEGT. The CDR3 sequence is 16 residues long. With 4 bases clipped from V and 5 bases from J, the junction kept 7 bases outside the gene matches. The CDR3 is CASSAGLAGVGETQYF. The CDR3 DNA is TGTGCCAGCAGTGCCGGACTAGCGGGAGTGGGGGAGACCCAGTACTTC.

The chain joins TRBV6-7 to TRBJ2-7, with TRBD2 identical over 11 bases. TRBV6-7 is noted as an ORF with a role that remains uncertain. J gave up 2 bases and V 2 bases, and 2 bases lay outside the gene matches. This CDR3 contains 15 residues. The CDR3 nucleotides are TGTGCCAGCAGTTACAAACTAGCGGGGGCCTACGAGCAGTACTTC. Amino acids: CASSYKLAGAYEQYF.

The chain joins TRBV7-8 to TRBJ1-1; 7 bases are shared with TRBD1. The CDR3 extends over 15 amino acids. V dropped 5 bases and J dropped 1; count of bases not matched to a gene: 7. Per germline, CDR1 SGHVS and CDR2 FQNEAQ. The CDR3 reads CASSGRQGRNTEAFF. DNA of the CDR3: TGTGCCAGCAGCGGCAGACAGGGACGGAACACTGAAGCTTTCTTT.

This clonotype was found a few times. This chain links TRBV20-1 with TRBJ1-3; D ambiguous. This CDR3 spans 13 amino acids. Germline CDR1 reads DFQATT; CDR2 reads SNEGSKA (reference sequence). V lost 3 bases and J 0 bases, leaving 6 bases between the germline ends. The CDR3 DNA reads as TGCAGTGCTAGCGACCTCTCTGGAAACACCATATATTTT. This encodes CSASDLSGNTIYF.

The CDR3 is CASSPSQGSDEQFF. DNA for the CDR3: TGTGCCAGCTCACCAAGCCAGGGGAGCGATGAGCAGTTCTTC. The chain joins TRBV18 to TRBJ2-1, with D possibly matching TRBD1 (6 bases). V dropped 2 bases and J dropped 8 bases, with 13 bases sitting between them. The V gene's germline CDR1 is KGHSH and CDR2 LQKENI. This CDR3 spans 14 amino acids.

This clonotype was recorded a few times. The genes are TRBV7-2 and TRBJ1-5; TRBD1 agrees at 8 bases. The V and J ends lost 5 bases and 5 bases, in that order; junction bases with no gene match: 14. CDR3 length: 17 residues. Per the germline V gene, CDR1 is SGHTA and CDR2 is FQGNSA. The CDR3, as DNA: TGTGCCAGCAGCCCCCCGCCCCGGCAGGGGGCAGATCAGCCCCAGCATTTT. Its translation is CASSPPPRQGADQPQHF.

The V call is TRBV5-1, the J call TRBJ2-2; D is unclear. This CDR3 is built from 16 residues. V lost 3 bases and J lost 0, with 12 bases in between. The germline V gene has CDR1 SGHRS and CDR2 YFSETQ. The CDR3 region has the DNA TGCGCCAGCAGCTCCTCAGCCTCCGCGAACACCGGGGAGCTGTTTTTT. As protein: CASSSSASANTGELFF.

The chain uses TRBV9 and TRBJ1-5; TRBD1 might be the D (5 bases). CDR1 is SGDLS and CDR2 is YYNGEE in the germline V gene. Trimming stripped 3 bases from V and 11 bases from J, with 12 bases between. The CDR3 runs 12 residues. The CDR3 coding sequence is TGTGCCAGCAGCGCCGCAGGAGGGGCCCAGCATTTT. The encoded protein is CASSAAGGAQHF.

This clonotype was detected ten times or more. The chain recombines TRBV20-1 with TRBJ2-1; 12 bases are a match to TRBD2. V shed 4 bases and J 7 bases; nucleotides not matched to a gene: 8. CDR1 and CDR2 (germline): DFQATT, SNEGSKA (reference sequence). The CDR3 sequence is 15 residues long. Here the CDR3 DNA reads TGCAGTGCTACCCCTAGCGGGGGGGCTCAGAATGAGCAGTTCTTC. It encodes CSATPSGGAQNEQFF.

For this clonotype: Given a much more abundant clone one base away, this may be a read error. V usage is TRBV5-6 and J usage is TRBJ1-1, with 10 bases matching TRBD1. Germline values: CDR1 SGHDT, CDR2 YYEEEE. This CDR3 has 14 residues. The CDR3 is CASSGKTGGTGAFF. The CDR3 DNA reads TGTGCCAGCAGCGGAAAGACAGGGGGCACTGGAGCTTTCTTT. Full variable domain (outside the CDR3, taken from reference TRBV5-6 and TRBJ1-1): DAGVTQSPTHLIKTRGQQVTLRCSPKSGHDTVSWYQQALGQGPQFIFQYYEEEERQRGNFPDRFSGHQFPNYSSELNVNALLLGDSALYLCASSGKTGGTGAFFGQGTRLTVV.